Below are 28 T cell receptor beta chains sequenced from a single sample in a study of patients and donors after allogeneic stem cell transplantation. Via MiXCR, TCRdb re-called the RT-PCR reads, giving one row per CDR3 protein. The table has 800,000 to 1,000,000 distinct CDR3 sequences, about a sixth seen once. Sequencing was done on a sample of blood, either unsorted or a sorted T cell fraction (not recorded which). These receptors were obtained from a human donor who was either an allogeneic HSCT recipient or a stem cell or donor lymphocyte infusion donor (not recorded which). It is not recorded whose cells these are; they may come from a transplant donor.

The chain has TRBV28 and TRBJ1-1; TRBD1 matches 7 bases. This CDR3 contains 14 residues. Trimming took 6 bases from V and 4 from J; bases not matched to a gene: 8. Germline CDR1 and CDR2: MDHEN and SYDVKM. The CDR3 DNA is TGTGCCAGCAGCGAACTCGACAGGGTCACTGAAGCTTTCTTT. It yields the protein CASSELDRVTEAFF. The full variable domain, rest sourced from reference TRBV28 and TRBJ1-1, is DVKVTQSSRYLVKRTGEKVFLECVQDMDHENMFWYRQDPGLGLRLIYFSYDVKMKEKGDIPEGYSVSREKKERFSLILESASTNQTSMYLCASSELDRVTEAFFGQGTRLTVV.

V gene TRBV9 combines with J gene TRBJ2-4; possibly TRBD1 or TRBD2 for D (6 bases each). The CDR3 runs to 16 residues. V was clipped by 4 bases and J by 7 bases, with 21 bases between them. Germline V gene sequence: CDR1 SGDLS, CDR2 YYNGEE. The CDR3 bases are TGTGCCAGCAGCTTGAGGGGGGACTCCATCATGAACATTCAGTACTTC. Translated, it gives CASSLRGDSIMNIQYF.

This clonotype was seen a handful of times. The J gene is TRBJ1-1, the V gene TRBV12-3 or TRBV12-4; the D gene is possibly TRBD1 (5 bases). V was clipped by 5 bases and J by 1 base, with 11 bases between them. This CDR3 is built from 14 residues. CDR3 in amino acids: CASSPGLSNTEAFF. The CDR3 DNA reads as TGTGCCAGCAGTCCGGGACTCTCGAACACTGAAGCTTTCTTT.

The V gene is TRBV7-9, the J gene TRBJ2-1; 7 nucleotides agree with TRBD2. Per the germline V gene, CDR1 is SEHNR and CDR2 is FQNEAQ (reference sequence). CDR3 length equals 15 residues. The V segment lost 2 bases and the J segment 8 bases; nucleotides outside the gene matches: 9. The CDR3 DNA follows: TGTGCCAGCAGCTTATTCCCCGGGGGGTCGGATGAGCAGTTCTTC. Translating gives CASSLFPGGSDEQFF.

This clonotype was observed at least ten times. V and J are TRBV12-3 or TRBV12-4 and TRBJ2-7, with 9 bases lining up with TRBD1. The CDR3 is made up of 14 amino acids. Trimming cost V 6 bases and J 4 bases; bases outside gene matches: 7. CDR3 sequence reads: CASSHGTGLYEQYF. The CDR3 bases are TGTGCCAGCAGCCATGGGACAGGGTTATACGAGCAGTACTTC.

This clonotype was seen only a few times. V gene TRBV20-1 combines with J gene TRBJ2-7; D not certain. Germline V gene sequence: CDR1 DFQATT, CDR2 SNEGSKA (reference sequence). V dropped 6 bases and J dropped 5 bases, with 17 bases sitting between them. The CDR3 has 13 amino acids. The CDR3 coding sequence is TGCAGTGCGCCCAAAGGAAGGGTACACGAGCAGTACTTC. Amino acid sequence: CSAPKGRVHEQYF.

This clonotype was seen a few times. J is TRBJ2-6 and V is TRBV7-9; D is perhaps TRBD1 (5 bases). The V end was cut by 4 bases, the J end by 0 bases, with 10 bases between. This CDR3 spans 16 amino acids. Germline V lookup: CDR1 SEHNR, CDR2 FQNEAQ (reference sequence). The chain's CDR3 is CASSSRANSGANVLTF. The DNA for the CDR3 is TGTGCCAGCAGCTCCAGGGCCAACTCTGGGGCCAACGTCCTGACTTTC.

This clonotype appeared once. The V call is TRBV27, the J call TRBJ1-2; weak D call: TRBD1 (6 bases). CDR1 is MNHEY and CDR2 is SMNVEV in the germline V gene (reference sequence). This CDR3 spans 15 amino acids. V was trimmed by 1 base and J by 6 bases, leaving 15 bases between them. The CDR3 bases are TGTGCCAGCAGTTTATGGGGCAGGGGAAGGGATGGCTACACCTTC. Amino acids: CASSLWGRGRDGYTF.

The chain couples TRBV6-5 to TRBJ2-4; D is ambiguous. V lost 2 bases to trimming and J lost 6 bases, with 11 bases between them. The CDR3 totals 14 residues. Per germline, CDR1 MNHEY and CDR2 SVGAGI. CDR3 coding DNA: TGTGCCAGCAGTTACGACCGGGCGAGAAACATTCAGTACTTC. Its translation is CASSYDRARNIQYF.

A few counts support this clonotype. This chain connects TRBV5-1 to TRBJ2-2; 7 bases align to TRBD1. This CDR3 has 15 residues. V shed 2 bases and J 4 bases; nucleotides not matched to a gene: 5. Germline CDR1 and CDR2: SGHRS and YFSETQ. The chain's CDR3 is CASSFDRVGTGELFF. CDR3 DNA sequence: TGCGCCAGCAGCTTCGACAGGGTTGGCACCGGGGAGCTGTTTTTT.

The CDR3 bases are TGTGCCAGCCTTAGAGGAGGTAGCAATCAGCCCCAGCATTTT. This codes for CASLRGGSNQPQHF. The J gene is TRBJ1-5, the V gene TRBV12-3 or TRBV12-4; no definite D call. The CDR3 extends over 14 amino acids. The V gene lost 8 bases and the J gene lost 0 bases, with 11 bases spanning the gap.

In this sample, this clonotype turned up a few times. The genes are TRBV20-1 and TRBJ2-4; D remains ambiguous. CDR1 and CDR2 (germline): DFQATT, SNEGSKA (reference sequence). Trimming left V 5 bases short and J 0 bases short, with 11 bases between. The CDR3 sequence is 14 residues long. The DNA of the CDR3 is TGCAGTGCTCACTACCTCAGAGCCAAAAACATTCAGTACTTC. Its protein product is CSAHYLRAKNIQYF.

The CDR3 is CASSLPRPNGGPDNEQFF. Written as DNA, the CDR3 is TGCGCCAGCAGCCTCCCACGGCCTAATGGCGGGCCGGACAATGAGCAGTTCTTC. This rearrangement joins TRBV4-1 to TRBJ2-1; the D gene is possibly TRBD2 (5 bases). The CDR3 has 18 amino acids. CDR1 and CDR2 (germline): MGHRA, YSYEKL. Between the trimmed V and J ends, which lost 4 bases and 5 bases, there was a span of 24 bases.

The chain is built from TRBV4-3 and TRBJ2-5; unclear D gene. Trimming shortened V by 2 bases and J by 4 bases, and 11 bases separated the two germline ends. CDR1 is LGHNA, CDR2 YSLEER, per germline. This CDR3 has 14 residues. The CDR3 sequence is CASSQLLNGETQYF. The CDR3 DNA follows: TGCGCCAGCAGCCAATTGTTGAATGGAGAGACCCAGTACTTC.

This clonotype was recorded a few times. This chain connects TRBV5-1 to TRBJ2-3; D ambiguous. V dropped 0 bases and J dropped 5 bases, with 10 bases sitting between them. This CDR3 spans 14 amino acids. Germline assignment: CDR1 SGHRS and CDR2 YFSETQ. In DNA, the CDR3 is TGCGCCAGCAGCTTGGAGCAGCCCGGAGATACGCAGTATTTT. This translates into CASSLEQPGDTQYF.

The CDR3 region has the DNA TGTGCCTGGGAAGGCGGGCTACACAATGAGCAGTTCTTC. It translates to CAWEGGLHNEQFF. This chain uses TRBV30 with TRBJ2-1, with D maybe TRBD2 (5 bases). This CDR3 is built from 13 residues. Per germline, CDR1 GTSNPN and CDR2 SVGIG (reference sequence). V lost 5 bases and J lost 5, with 13 bases in between.

This clonotype appeared a few times. The chain joins TRBV12-3 or TRBV12-4 to TRBJ1-5, with D perhaps TRBD1 (6 bases). This CDR3 has 15 amino acids. The V end was cut by 8 bases, the J end by 6 bases, with 20 bases between. The CDR3 sequence is CASHTRGGSGQPQHF. CDR3 coding DNA: TGTGCCAGCCATACAAGGGGGGGCAGCGGTCAGCCCCAGCATTTT.

The chain joins TRBV7-3 to TRBJ2-7, with D perhaps TRBD1 (6 bases). Germline assignment: CDR1 SGHTA and CDR2 FQGTGA. V lost 3 bases, J lost 4 bases, and 19 bases lay in between. The CDR3 contains 16 residues. CDR3 bases: TGTGCCAGCAGCTTTGGACCCCCGGGACACGCATACGAGCAGTACTTC. Its protein product is CASSFGPPGHAYEQYF.

This clonotype showed up just a few times. V is TRBV30 and J is TRBJ1-2; maybe TRBD1 (6 bases). The CDR3 runs to 12 residues. V shed 3 bases and J shed 4 bases, with 9 bases lying between them. Germline CDR1 GTSNPN, CDR2 SVGIG (reference sequence). DNA of the CDR3: TGTGCCTGGAGACAGGGTACCTATGGCTACACCTTC. Translated: CAWRQGTYGYTF.

The rearrangement uses TRBV29-1 and TRBJ2-2, with no clear D. This CDR3 has 13 residues. The V and J ends lost 4 bases and 5 bases respectively, with 11 bases between them. Germline loops: CDR1 SQVTM, CDR2 ANQGSEA. The DNA for the CDR3 is TGCAGCGTTGGTCTGGGTAAGACCGGGGAGCTGTTTTTT. This translates into CSVGLGKTGELFF.

The chain uses TRBV12-3 or TRBV12-4 and TRBJ2-5, with D possibly TRBD2 on 6 matching bases. This CDR3 has 14 amino acids. V was trimmed by 5 bases and J by 4 bases, leaving 14 bases between them. CDR3 in amino acids: CASSIRDSGETQYF. The CDR3 coding sequence is TGTGCCAGCAGTATCCGGGACTCTGGAGAGACCCAGTACTTC.

This clonotype has only a few counts. This chain uses TRBV5-1 with TRBJ2-3; D gene unclear. CDR1 SGHRS and CDR2 YFSETQ come from the germline V gene. The CDR3 consists of 14 residues. V lost 0 bases, J lost 2 bases, and 7 bases lay in between. CDR3 sequence reads: CASSLVLNTDTQYF. The CDR3 bases are TGCGCCAGCAGCTTGGTACTCAACACAGATACGCAGTATTTT.

The chain uses TRBV27 and TRBJ2-7; maybe TRBD2 (7 bases). V lost 4 bases and J 3 bases, leaving 16 bases between the germline ends. CDR1 and CDR2 from the germline V gene are MNHEY and SMNVEV (reference sequence). The CDR3 sequence is 15 residues long. As DNA, the CDR3 is TGTGCCAGCAGTTACTCCGGGGGGCGGGACTACGAGCAGTACTTC. Residues: CASSYSGGRDYEQYF.

As for this clonotype: One end of the junction does not line up with germline, which may come from a read error. This chain links TRBV20-1 with TRBJ2-3, with a weak D call TRBD2 (6 bases). This CDR3 contains 10 residues. Germline CDR1 DFQATT, CDR2 SNEGSKA (reference sequence). This CDR3 reads CSASLPPGDF. The CDR3 bases are TGCAGTGCTAGTCTGCCGCCGGGGGATTTT.

The chain couples TRBV6-6 to TRBJ2-7, with D unresolved. V was pared by 6 bases and J by 6 bases, with 12 bases between. Per the germline V gene, CDR1 is MNHNY and CDR2 is SVGAGI (reference sequence). This CDR3 region has 12 residues. CDR3 DNA: TGTGCCAGCAGCCCCTCCCTCCGCGAGCAGTACTTC. It codes for CASSPSLREQYF.

The chain recombines TRBV5-5 with TRBJ2-6; possible D gene TRBD2, 6 bases. The CDR3 contains 16 residues. V lost 1 base and J lost 1, with 9 bases in between. Germline V gene data show CDR1 as SGHKS and CDR2 as YYEKEE (reference sequence). CDR3 nucleotides: TGTGCCAGCAGCTTGTTGGGGGGATCTGGGGCCAACGTCCTGACTTTC. As protein: CASSLLGGSGANVLTF.

This clonotype was counted between two and nine times. V is TRBV20-1 and J is TRBJ1-6; the D gene is possibly TRBD1 (6 bases). V lost 1 base to trimming and J lost 2 bases, with 9 bases between them. The germline V gene has CDR1 DFQATT and CDR2 SNEGSKA (reference sequence). This CDR3 has 15 amino acids. The CDR3 protein is CSARVGTPYNSPLHF. CDR3 nucleotide sequence: TGCAGTGCTAGAGTTGGGACACCCTATAATTCACCCCTCCACTTT.

V usage is TRBV20-1 and J usage is TRBJ1-2, with D perhaps matching TRBD1 (5 bases). Germline V gene lookup returns CDR1 DFQATT and CDR2 SNEGSKA (reference sequence). V lost 3 bases and J 7 bases, leaving 12 bases between the germline ends. There are 12 residues in the CDR3. CDR3 loop: CSASTGPPGYTF. The CDR3 DNA follows: TGCAGTGCTAGTACAGGCCCCCCTGGCTACACCTTC.